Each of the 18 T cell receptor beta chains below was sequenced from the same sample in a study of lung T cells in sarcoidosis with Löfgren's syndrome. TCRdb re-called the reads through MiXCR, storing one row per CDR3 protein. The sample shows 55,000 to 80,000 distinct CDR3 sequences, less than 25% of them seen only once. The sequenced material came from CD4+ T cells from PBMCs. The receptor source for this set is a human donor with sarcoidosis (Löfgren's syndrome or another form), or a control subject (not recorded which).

DNA for the CDR3: TGTGCCATCAGTGAGTCTCCAGACTGGTCTGAAGCTTTCTTT. It yields the protein CAISESPDWSEAFF. This chain uses TRBV10-3 with TRBJ1-1; D uncertain. Germline assignment: CDR1 ENHRY and CDR2 SYGVKD. The V end lost 0 bases, the J end lost 6 bases, and 11 bases lay between the germline ends. This CDR3 contains 14 residues.

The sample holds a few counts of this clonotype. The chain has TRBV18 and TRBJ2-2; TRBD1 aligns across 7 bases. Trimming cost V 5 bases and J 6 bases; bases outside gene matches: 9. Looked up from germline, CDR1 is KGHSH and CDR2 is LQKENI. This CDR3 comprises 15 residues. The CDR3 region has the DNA TGTGCCAGCTCAAGCGCAACAGGGGAACCCGGGGAGCTGTTTTTT. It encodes CASSSATGEPGELFF.

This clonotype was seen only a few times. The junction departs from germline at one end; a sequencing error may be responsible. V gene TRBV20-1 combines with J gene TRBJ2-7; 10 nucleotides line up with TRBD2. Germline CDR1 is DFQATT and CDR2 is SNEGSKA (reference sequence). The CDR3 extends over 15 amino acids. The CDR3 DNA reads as TGCAGTGTTAGATCCTCTACTAGCGGGGCCTACGAGCAGTACTTC. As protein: CSVRSSTSGAYEQYF.

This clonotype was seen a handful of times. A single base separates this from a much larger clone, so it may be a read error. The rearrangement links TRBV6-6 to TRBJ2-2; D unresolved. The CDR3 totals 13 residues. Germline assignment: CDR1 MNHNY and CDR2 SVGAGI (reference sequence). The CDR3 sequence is CASSYSNTGELFF. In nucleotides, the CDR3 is TGTGCCAGCAGTTACTCGAATACCGGGGAGCTGTTTTTT.

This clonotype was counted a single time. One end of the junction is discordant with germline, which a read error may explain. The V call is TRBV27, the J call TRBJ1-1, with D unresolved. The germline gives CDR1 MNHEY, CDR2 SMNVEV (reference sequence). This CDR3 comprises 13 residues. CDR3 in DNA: TGTGCCAGCGGTTTGAGGTCGTACACTGAGGCTTTCTTT. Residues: CASGLRSYTEAFF.

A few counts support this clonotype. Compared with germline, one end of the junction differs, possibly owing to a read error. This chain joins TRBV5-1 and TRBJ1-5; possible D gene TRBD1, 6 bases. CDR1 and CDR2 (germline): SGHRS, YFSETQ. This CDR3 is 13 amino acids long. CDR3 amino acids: CASRRGVDQPQHF. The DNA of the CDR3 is TGCGCCAGCAGAAGGGGGGTAGATCAGCCCCAGCACTTT.

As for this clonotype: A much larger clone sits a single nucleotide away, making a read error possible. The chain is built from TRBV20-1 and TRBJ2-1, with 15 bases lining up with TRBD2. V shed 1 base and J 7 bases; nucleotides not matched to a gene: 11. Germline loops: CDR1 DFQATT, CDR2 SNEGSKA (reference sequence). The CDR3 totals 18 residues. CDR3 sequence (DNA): TGCAGTGCTAGAGCGGAAGGGACTAGCGGGAGGCTTGGGAATGAGCAGTTCTTC. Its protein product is CSARAEGTSGRLGNEQFF.

In nucleotides, the CDR3 is TGTGCCAGCAGTGAAGGCAGGGTGAGGCAGTTCTTC. Residues: CASSEGRVRQFF. The rearrangement links TRBV2 to TRBJ2-1, with D tentatively TRBD1 (5 bases). In germline, CDR1 is SNHLY, CDR2 FYNNEI. V lost 1 base to trimming and J lost 12 bases, with 10 bases between them. There are 12 residues in the CDR3.

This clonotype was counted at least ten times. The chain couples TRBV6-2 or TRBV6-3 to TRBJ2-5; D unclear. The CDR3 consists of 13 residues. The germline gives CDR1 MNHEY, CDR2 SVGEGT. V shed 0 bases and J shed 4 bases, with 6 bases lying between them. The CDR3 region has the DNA TGTGCCAGCAGTTACTCGATTGCAGAGACCCAGTACTTC. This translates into CASSYSIAETQYF.

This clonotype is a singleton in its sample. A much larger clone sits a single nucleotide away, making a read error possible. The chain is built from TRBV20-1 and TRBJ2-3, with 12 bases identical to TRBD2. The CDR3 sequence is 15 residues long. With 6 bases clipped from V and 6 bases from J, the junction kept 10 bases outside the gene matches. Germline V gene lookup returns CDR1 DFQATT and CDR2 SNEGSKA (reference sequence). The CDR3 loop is CSAETSGGRRDTQYF. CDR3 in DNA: TGCAGTGCAGAGACTAGCGGGGGCCGACGGGATACGCAGTATTTT.

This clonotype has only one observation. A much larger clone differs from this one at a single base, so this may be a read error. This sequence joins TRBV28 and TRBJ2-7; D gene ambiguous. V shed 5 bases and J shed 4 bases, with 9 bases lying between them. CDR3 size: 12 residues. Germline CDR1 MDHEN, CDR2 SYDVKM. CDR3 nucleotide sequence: TGTGCCAGCAGTAGCTGGAGTTACGAGCAGTACTTC. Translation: CASSSWSYEQYF.

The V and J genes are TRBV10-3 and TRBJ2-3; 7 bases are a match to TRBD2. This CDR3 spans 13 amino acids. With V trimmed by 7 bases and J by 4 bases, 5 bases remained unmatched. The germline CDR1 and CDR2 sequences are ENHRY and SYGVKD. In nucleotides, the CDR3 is TGTGCCATCAAGTGGGAGGGCTCAGATACGCAGTATTTT. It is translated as CAIKWEGSDTQYF.

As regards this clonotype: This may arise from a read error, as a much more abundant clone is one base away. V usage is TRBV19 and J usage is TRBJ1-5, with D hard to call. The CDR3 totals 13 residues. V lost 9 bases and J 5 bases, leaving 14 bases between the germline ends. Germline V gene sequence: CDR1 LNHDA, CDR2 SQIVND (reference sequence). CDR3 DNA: TGTGCCAGCTGGAAGGTGGCCGATCAGCCCCAGCATTTT. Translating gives CASWKVADQPQHF.

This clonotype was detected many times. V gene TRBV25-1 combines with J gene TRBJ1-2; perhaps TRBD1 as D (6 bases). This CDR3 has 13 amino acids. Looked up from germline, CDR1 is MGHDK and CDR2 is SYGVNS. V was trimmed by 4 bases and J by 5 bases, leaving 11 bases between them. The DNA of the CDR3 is TGTGCCAGCAGTGCTTCAGGGGCTTATGGCTACACCTTC. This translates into CASSASGAYGYTF.

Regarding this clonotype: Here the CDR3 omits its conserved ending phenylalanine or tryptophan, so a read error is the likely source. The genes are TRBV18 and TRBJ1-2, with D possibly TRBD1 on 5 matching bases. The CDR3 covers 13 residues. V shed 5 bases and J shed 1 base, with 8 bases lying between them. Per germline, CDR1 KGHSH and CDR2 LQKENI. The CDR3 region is CASSLGLNYGYTL. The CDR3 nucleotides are TGTGCCAGCTCATTGGGACTTAACTATGGCTACACCCTC.

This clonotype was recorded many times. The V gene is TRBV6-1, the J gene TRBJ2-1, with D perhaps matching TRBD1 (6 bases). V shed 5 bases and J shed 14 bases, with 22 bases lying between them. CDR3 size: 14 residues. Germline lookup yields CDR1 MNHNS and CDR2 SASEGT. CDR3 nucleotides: TGTGCCAGCAGTCAACGAGACAGGCCCCAAACAAAGTTCTTC. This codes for CASSQRDRPQTKFF.

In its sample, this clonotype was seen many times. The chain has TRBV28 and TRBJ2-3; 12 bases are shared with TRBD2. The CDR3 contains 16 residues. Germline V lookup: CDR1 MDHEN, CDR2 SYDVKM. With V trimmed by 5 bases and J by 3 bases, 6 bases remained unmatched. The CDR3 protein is CASSPATSGGTDTQYF. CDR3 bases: TGTGCCAGCAGTCCAGCGACTAGCGGGGGAACAGATACGCAGTATTTT.

This CDR3 is CASSLVGGELFF. The CDR3 region has the DNA TGTGCCAGCAGCTTAGTAGGCGGGGAGCTGTTTTTT. The gene calls are TRBV7-2 and TRBJ2-2; no firm D call. CDR1 and CDR2 (germline): SGHTA, FQGNSA. Trimming left V 1 base short and J 7 bases short, with 4 bases between. The CDR3 sequence is 12 residues long.